This TCR beta chain was recovered during a study of blood T cell repertoires in COVID-19. Overall study: T cells, B-cell-depleted T cells, or PBMCs provided the cDNA or gDNA that served as material.

This CDR3 contains 11 residues. V was pared by 6 bases and J by 7 bases, with 6 bases between. This table comes from immunoSEQ multiplex PCR, and its TCRdb copy is limited to in-frame clones, with some not included. The table includes 200,000 to 300,000 clones, 75% to 85% detected once. V and J are TRBV12-3 or TRBV12-4 and TRBJ2-2; D not certain. The receptor comes from a man aged 35 to 55 who had recovered from COVID-19. The sequenced material came from peripheral blood. For the CDR3, the DNA is TGTGCCAGCAGGGAGCTCGGGGAGCTGTTTTTT. Protein product: CASRELGELFF.